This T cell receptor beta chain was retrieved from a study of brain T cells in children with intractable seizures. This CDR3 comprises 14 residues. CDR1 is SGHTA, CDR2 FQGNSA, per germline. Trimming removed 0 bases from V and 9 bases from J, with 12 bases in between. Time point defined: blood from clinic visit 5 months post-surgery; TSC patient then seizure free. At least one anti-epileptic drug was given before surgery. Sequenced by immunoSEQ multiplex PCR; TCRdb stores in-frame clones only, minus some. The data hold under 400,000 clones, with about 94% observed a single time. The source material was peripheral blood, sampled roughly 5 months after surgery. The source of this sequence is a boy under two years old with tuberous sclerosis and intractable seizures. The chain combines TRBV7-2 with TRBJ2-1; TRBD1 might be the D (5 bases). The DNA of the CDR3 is TGTGCCAGCAGCTTAGCGAGCAGGGCAGCTGAGCAGTTCTTC. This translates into CASSLASRAAEQFF.